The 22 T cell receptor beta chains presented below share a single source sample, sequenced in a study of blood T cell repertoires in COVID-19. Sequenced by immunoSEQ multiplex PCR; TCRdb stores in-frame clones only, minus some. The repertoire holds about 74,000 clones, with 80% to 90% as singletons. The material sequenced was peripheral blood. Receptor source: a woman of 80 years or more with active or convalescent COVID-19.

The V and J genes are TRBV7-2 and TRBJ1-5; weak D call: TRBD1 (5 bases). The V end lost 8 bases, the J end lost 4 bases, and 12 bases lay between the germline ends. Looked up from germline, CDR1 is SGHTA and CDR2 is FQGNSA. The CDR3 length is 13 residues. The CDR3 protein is CASREGPNQPQHF. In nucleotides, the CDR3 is TGTGCCAGCCGGGAGGGACCGAATCAGCCCCAGCATTTT.

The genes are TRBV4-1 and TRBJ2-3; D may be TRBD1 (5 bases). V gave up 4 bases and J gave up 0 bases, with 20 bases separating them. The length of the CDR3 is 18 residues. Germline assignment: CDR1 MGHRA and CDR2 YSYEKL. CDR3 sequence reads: CASSPFPTAPSSTDTQYF. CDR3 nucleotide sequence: TGCGCCAGCAGCCCATTCCCGACAGCTCCTTCTAGCACAGATACGCAGTATTTT.

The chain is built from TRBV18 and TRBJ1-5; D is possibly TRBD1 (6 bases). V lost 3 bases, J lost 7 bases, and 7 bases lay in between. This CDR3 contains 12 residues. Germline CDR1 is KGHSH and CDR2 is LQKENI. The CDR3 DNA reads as TGTGCCAGCTCACCCAGGGGCCAGCCCCAGCATTTT. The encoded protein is CASSPRGQPQHF.

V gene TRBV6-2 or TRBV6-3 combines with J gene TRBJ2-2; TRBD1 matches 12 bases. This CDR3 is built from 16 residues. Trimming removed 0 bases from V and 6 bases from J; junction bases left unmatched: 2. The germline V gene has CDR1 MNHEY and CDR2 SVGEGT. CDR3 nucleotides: TGTGCCAGCAGTTACTCGGGACAGGGGGCGGCCGGGGAGCTGTTTTTT. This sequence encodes CASSYSGQGAAGELFF.

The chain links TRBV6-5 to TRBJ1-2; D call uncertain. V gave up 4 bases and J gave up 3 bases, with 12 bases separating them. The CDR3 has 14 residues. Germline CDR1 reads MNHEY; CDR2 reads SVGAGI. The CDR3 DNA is TGTGCCAGCAGTTCCCCCGAGGGTGACTATGGCTACACCTTC. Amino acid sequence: CASSSPEGDYGYTF.

In DNA, the CDR3 is TGTGCCAGCAGCCCCGGGACAGGGGCGCAGCCCCAGCATTTT. Encoded protein: CASSPGTGAQPQHF. V and J are TRBV7-2 and TRBJ1-5; 10 bases agree with TRBD1. V dropped 5 bases and J dropped 7; count of bases not matched to a gene: 5. The CDR3 is 14 amino acids. The germline gives CDR1 SGHTA, CDR2 FQGNSA.

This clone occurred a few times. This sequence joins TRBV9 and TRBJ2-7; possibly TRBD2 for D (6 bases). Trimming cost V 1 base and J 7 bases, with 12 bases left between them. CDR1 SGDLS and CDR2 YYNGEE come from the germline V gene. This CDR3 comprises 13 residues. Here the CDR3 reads CASSVRGAGEQYF. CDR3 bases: TGTGCCAGCAGCGTAAGGGGCGCGGGGGAGCAGTACTTC.

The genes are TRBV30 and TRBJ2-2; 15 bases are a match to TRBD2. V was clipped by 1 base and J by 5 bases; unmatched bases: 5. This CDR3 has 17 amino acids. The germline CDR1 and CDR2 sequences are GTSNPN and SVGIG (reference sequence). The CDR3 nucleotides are TGTGCCTGGAGTGGAATCGGGACTAGCGGGGGGACCGGGGAGCTGTTTTTT. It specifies CAWSGIGTSGGTGELFF.

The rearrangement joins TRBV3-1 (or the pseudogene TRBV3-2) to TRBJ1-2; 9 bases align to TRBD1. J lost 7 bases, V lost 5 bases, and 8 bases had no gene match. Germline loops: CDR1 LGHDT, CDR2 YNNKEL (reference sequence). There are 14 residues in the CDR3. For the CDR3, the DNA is TGTGCCAGCAGCACAGGGGGCGATGGACCTGGCTACACCTTC. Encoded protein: CASSTGGDGPGYTF.

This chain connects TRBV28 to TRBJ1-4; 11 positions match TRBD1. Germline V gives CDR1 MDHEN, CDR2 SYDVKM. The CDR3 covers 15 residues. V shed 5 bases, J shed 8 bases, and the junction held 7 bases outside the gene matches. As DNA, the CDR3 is TGTGCCAGCAGTCCACCGGGACAGGGGGAGGAAAAACTGTTTTTT. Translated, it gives CASSPPGQGEEKLFF. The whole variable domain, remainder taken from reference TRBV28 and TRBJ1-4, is DVKVTQSSRYLVKRTGEKVFLECVQDMDHENMFWYRQDPGLGLRLIYFSYDVKMKEKGDIPEGYSVSREKKERFSLILESASTNQTSMYLCASSPPGQGEEKLFFGSGTQLSVL.

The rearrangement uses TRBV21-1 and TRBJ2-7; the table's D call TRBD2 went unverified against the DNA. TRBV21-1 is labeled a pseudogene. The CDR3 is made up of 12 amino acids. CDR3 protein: CATSPVSEAANF. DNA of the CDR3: TGTGCCACCTCGCCGGTATCCGAGGCAGCGAACTTC.

DNA of the CDR3: TGCGCCAGCAGCCGCTCAGGGGATGCGCTCAACGAGCAGTACTTC. This codes for CASSRSGDALNEQYF. The V gene is TRBV5-1, the J gene TRBJ2-7, with D tentatively TRBD1 (6 bases). This CDR3 has 15 amino acids. Trimming left V 4 bases short and J 5 bases short, with 19 bases between. Germline-derived CDR1 and CDR2 are SGHRS and YFSETQ.

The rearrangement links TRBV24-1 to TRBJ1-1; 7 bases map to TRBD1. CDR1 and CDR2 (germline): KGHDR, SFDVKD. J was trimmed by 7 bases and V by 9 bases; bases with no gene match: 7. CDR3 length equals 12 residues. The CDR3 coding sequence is TGTGCCACCGCAGGGACAGACGGTGAAGCTTTCTTT. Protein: CATAGTDGEAFF.

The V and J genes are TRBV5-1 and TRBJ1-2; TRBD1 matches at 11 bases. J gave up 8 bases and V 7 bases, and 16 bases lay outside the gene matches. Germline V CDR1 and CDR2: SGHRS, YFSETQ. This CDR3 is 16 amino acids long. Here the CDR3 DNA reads TGCGCCAGCGGCCTGAGAAGTGGACAGGGGGCGGAGGGCTACACCTTC. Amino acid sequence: CASGLRSGQGAEGYTF.

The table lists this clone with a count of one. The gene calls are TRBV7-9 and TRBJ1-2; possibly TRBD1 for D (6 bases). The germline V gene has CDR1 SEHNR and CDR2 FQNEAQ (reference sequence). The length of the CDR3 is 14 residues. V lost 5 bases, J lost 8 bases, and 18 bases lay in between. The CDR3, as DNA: TGTGCCAGCAGCGAGGTCCAGGGGACAAGGGGCTACACCTTC. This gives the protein CASSEVQGTRGYTF. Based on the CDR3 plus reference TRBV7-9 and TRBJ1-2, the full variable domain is DTGVSQNPRHKITKRGQNVTFRCDPISEHNRLYWYRQTLGQGPEFLTYFQNEAQLEKSRLLSDRFSAERPKGSFSTLEIQRTEQGDSAMYLCASSEVQGTRGYTFGSGTRLTVV.

CDR3 amino acids: CASSLGGPREAFF. The CDR3 nucleotides read TGTGCCAGCAGCTTAGGGGGCCCTCGGGAAGCTTTCTTT. This chain links TRBV7-9 with TRBJ1-1, with D perhaps TRBD1 (5 bases). The CDR3 has 13 residues. Germline V gene data show CDR1 as SEHNR and CDR2 as FQNEAQ (reference sequence). V was cut by 1 base and J by 8 bases, with 11 bases left in between.

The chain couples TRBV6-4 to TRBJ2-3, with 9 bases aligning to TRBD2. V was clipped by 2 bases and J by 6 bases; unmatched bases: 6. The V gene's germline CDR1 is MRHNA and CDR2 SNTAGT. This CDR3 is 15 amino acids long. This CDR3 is CASSDGLAGLDTQYF. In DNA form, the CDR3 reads TGTGCCAGCAGTGACGGGCTAGCGGGGCTGGATACGCAGTATTTT.

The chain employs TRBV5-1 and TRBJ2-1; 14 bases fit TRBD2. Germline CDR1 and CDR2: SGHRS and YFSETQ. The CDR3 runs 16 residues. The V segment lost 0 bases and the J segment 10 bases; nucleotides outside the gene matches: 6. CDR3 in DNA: TGCGCCAGCAGCTTGGATACAGGACTAGCGGGGGGAGAGCAGTTCTTC. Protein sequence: CASSLDTGLAGGEQFF. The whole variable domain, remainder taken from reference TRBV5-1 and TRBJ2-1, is KAGVTQTPRYLIKTRGQQVTLSCSPISGHRSVSWYQQTPGQGLQFLFEYFSETQRNKGNFPGRFSGRQFSNSRSEMNVSTLELGDSALYLCASSLDTGLAGGEQFFGPGTRLTVL.

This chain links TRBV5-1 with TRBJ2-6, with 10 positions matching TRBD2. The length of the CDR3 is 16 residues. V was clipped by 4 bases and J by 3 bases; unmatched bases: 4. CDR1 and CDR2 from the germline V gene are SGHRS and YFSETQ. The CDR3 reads CASSQAGGLGANVLTF. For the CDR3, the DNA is TGCGCCAGCAGCCAAGCGGGGGGGCTTGGGGCCAACGTCCTGACTTTC.

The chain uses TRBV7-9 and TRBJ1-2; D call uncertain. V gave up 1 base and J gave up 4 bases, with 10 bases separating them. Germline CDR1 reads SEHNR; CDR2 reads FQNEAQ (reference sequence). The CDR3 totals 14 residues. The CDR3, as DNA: TGTGCCAGCAGCTTAGGTGGAGAAGTCTATGGCTACACCTTC. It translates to CASSLGGEVYGYTF.

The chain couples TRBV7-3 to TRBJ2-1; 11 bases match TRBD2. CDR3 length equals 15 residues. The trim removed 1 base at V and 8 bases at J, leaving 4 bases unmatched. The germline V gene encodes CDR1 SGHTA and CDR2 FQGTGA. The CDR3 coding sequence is TGTGCCAGCAGCTTAATAGCGGGGGGGCCGCATGAGCAGTTCTTC. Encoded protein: CASSLIAGGPHEQFF.

The CDR3 spells CASSFAGGGQETQYF. Written as DNA, the CDR3 is TGCGCCAGCAGCTTCGCGGGGGGTGGTCAGGAGACCCAGTACTTC. The chain has TRBV5-1 and TRBJ2-5, with TRBD2 identical over 8 bases. The CDR3 consists of 15 residues. Germline-derived CDR1 and CDR2 are SGHRS and YFSETQ. J lost 5 bases, V lost 2 bases, and 8 bases had no gene match.